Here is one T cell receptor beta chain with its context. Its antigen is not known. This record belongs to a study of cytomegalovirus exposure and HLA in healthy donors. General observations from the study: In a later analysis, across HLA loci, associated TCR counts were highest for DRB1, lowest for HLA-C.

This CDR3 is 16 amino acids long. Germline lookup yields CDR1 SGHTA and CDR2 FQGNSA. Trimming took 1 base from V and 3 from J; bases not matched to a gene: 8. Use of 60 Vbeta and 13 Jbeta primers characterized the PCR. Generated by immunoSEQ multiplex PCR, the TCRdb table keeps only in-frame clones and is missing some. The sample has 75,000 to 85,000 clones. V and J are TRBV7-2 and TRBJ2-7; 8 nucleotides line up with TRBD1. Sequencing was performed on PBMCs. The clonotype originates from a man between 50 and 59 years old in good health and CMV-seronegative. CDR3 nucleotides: TGTGCCAGCAGCTTAGGATGGGGACAGGCCCGCTACGAGCAGTACTTC. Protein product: CASSLGWGQARYEQYF.